The subject of this entry is one T cell receptor (beta chain). As yet, its antigen is unknown. A junction boundary mismatches the germline segment, possibly from a read error. This entry comes from a study of tumor-infiltrating lymphocytes in primary liver carcinoma. In the study overall: All lesions had stage T1-T3 N0M0 and roughly 4 to 10 cm widths. Sample yields of productive TCRbeta reads, ranging from roughly 3.65 to 8 million, were similar across tissue types.

Unsorted whole blood supplied the blood RNA, and germline DNA was isolated too. TCR beta cDNA was reverse-transcribed from around 0.55 ug of total RNA. The reaction used a constant-region primer and ProtoScript II reverse transcriptase. Researchers made the TCR beta libraries by running three nested multiplex PCR rounds with slightly modified ARM-PCR. A C-beta reverse primer was combined with TRBV1-TRBV30 forward primers in the first two PCR rounds, and each round had 9 to 10 cycles. TCRdb reprocessed the multiplex PCR reads via MiXCR and lists one record per CDR3 protein. The repertoire holds 250,000 to 350,000 distinct CDR3 sequences, with around 50% as singletons. The CDR3 spans 13 residues. Per the germline V gene, CDR1 is MNHNY and CDR2 is SVGAGI (reference sequence). Broader study findings: Unsorted bulk sampling ruled out any CD4+ versus CD8+ repertoire comparison. Tumor tissue displayed a significantly greater top-250-clone fraction than blood (p = 0.039).

Sequencing was done on a sample of peripheral blood. The chain links TRBV6-6 to TRBJ1-1, with D perhaps matching TRBD1 (5 bases). This receptor was obtained from a woman aged 25-40 years with primary liver carcinoma and hepatitis B virus infection. The CDR3 is CASSPGWNIEAFF. The CDR3 coding sequence is TGTGCCAGCAGCCCAGGGTGGAACATTGAAGCTTTCTTT.